This T cell receptor beta chain stems from a study of cytomegalovirus exposure and HLA in healthy donors. Findings of the study overall: Researchers counted around 150 TCR beta chains as cytomegalovirus-associated.

PCR involved 60 Vbeta and 13 Jbeta primers. As handled by the study authors: In a later analysis, of 84 million or so unique beta chains, around 11 million appeared in at least two donors. Clones were sequenced by immunoSEQ multiplex PCR, and TCRdb holds only the in-frame ones, with some missing. That table furnishes V, J and clone size, whereas the DNA furnished D and trimming. The sample holds 150,000 to 200,000 clones, about an eighth seen once. With regard to this clone: Its specificity is not known.

The receptor was derived from a man aged 45-65 years in good health and CMV-seropositive. Sequencing input: PBMCs.

As DNA, the CDR3 is TGTGCCAGCAGCGTAGGTGGACAACCGCTCTCTGGAAACACCATATATTTT. Translation: CASSVGGQPLSGNTIYF. The genes are TRBV9 and TRBJ1-3; a possible D gene is TRBD1 (5 bases). Germline values: CDR1 SGDLS, CDR2 YYNGEE. Trimming took 0 bases from V and 0 from J, leaving 13 bases between them. The length of the CDR3 is 17 residues. The whole variable domain, remainder taken from reference TRBV9 and TRBJ1-3, is DSGVTQTPKHLITATGQRVTLRCSPRSGDLSVYWYQQSLDQGLQFLIQYYNGEERAKGNILERFSAQQFPDLHSELNLSSLELGDSALYFCASSVGGQPLSGNTIYFGEGSWLTVV.